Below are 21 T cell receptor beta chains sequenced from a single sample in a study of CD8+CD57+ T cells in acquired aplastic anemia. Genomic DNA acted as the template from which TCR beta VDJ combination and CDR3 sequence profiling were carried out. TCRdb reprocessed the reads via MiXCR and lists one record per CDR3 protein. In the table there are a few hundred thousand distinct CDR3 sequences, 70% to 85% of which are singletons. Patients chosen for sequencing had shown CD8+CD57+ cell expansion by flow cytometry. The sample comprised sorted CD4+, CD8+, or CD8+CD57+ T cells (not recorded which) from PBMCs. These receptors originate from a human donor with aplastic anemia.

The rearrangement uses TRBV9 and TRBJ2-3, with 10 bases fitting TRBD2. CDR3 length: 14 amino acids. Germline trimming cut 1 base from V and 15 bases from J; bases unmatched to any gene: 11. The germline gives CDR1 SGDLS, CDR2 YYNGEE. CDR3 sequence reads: CASSVPLAGFNNYF. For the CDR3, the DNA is TGTGCCAGCAGCGTACCACTAGCGGGGTTCAACAATTATTTT.

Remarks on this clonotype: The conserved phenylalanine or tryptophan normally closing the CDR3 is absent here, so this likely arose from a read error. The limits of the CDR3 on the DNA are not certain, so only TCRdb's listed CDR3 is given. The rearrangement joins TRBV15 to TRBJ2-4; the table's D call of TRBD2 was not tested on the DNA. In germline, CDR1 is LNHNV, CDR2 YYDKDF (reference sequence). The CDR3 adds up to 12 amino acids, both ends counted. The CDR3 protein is CASGGAGNNQNL.

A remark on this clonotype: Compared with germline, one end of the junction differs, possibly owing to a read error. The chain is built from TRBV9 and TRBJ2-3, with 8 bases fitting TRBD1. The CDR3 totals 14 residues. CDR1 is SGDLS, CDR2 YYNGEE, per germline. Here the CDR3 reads CASRIPGQANLADF. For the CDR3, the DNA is TGTGCCAGCAGGATACCGGGACAGGCGAACCTGGCGGATTTT.

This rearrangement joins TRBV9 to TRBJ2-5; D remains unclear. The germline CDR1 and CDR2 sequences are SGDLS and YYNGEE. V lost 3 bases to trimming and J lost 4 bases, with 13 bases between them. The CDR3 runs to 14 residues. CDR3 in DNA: TGTGCCAGCAGCGGAGCTAGTCAGCGAGAGACCCAGTACTTC. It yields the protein CASSGASQRETQYF.

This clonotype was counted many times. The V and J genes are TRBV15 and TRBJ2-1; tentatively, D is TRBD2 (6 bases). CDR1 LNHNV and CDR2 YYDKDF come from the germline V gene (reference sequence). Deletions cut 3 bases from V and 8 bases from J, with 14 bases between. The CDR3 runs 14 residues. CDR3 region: CATSSDGGIHEQFF. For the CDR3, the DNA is TGTGCCACCAGCAGTGATGGGGGGATCCATGAGCAGTTCTTC. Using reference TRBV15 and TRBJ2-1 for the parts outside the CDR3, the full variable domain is DAMVIQNPRYQVTQFGKPVTLSCSQTLNHNVMYWYQQKSSQAPKLLFHYYDKDFNNEADTPDNFQSRRPNTSFCFLDIRSPGLGDTAMYLCATSSDGGIHEQFFGPGTRLTVL.

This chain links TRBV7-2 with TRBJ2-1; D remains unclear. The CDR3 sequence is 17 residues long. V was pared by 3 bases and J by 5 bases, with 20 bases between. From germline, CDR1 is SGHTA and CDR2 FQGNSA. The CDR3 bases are TGTGCCAGCAGCTTGGATCACACGGAGAACACCAACAATGAGCAGTTCTTC. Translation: CASSLDHTENTNNEQFF.

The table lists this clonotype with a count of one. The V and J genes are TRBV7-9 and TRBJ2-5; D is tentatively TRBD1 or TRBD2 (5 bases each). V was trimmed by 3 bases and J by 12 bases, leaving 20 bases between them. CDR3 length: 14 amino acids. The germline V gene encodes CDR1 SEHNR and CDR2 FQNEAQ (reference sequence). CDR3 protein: CASSFRSSEGSEYF. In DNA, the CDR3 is TGTGCCAGCAGCTTTCGAAGCAGCGAGGGGAGCGAGTACTTC.

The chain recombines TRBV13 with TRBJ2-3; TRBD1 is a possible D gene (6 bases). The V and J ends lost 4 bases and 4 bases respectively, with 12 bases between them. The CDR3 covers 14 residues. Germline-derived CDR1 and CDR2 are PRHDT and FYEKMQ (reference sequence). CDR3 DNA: TGTGCCAGCAGCTCTTCACAGGGTTCAGATACGCAGTATTTT. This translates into CASSSSQGSDTQYF.

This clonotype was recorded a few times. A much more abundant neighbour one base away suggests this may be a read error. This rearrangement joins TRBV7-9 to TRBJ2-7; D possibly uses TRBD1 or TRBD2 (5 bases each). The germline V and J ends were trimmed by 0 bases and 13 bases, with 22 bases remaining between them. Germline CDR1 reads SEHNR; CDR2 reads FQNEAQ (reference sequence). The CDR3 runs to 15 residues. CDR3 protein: CASSLAGSYGADVYF. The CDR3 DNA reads TGTGCCAGCAGCTTAGCGGGTAGCTACGGGGCCGACGTCTACTTC.

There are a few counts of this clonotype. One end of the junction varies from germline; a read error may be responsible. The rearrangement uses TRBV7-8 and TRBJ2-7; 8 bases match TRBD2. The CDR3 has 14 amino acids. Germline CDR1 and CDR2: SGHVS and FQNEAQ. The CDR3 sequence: CASSFAGGPYTQYF. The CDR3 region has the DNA TGTGCCAGCAGTTTCGCGGGAGGTCCCTACACGCAGTACTTT.

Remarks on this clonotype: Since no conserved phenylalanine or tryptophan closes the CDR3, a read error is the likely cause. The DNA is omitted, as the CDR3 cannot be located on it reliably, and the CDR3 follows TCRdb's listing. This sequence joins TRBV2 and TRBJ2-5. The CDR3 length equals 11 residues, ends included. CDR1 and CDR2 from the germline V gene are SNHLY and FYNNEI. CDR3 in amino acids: CASSELEPQLY.

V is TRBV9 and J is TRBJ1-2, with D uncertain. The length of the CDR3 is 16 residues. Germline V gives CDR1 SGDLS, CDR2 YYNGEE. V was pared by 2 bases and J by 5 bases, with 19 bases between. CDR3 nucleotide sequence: TGTGCCAGCAGCGTGGGGAGAGACACGCTCGTATATGGCTACACCTTC. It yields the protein CASSVGRDTLVYGYTF.

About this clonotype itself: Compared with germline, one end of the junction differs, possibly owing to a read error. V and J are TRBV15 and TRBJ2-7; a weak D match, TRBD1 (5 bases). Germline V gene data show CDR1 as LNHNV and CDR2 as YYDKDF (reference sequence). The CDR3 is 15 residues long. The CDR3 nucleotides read TGTGCCACCAGCAGAGAAGCCGGAGTCAGGGATACGCAGTATTTC. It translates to CATSREAGVRDTQYF. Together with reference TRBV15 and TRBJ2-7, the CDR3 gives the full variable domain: DAMVIQNPRYQVTQFGKPVTLSCSQTLNHNVMYWYQQKSSQAPKLLFHYYDKDFNNEADTPDNFQSRRPNTSFCFLDIRSPGLGDTAMYLCATSREAGVRDTQYFGPGTRLTVT.

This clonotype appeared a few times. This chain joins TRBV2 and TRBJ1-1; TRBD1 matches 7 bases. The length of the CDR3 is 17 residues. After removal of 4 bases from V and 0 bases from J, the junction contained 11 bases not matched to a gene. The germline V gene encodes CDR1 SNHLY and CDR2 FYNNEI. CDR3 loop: CASSGEQGTSMNTEAFF. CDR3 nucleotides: TGTGCCAGCAGTGGAGAACAGGGGACTTCAATGAACACTGAAGCTTTCTTT.

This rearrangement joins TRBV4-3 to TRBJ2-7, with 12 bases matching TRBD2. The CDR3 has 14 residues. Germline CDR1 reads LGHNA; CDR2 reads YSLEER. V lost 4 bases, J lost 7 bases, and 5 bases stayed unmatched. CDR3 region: CASSLTSGSDEQYV. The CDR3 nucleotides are TGCGCCAGCAGCCTGACTAGCGGGAGCGATGAGCAGTACGTC.

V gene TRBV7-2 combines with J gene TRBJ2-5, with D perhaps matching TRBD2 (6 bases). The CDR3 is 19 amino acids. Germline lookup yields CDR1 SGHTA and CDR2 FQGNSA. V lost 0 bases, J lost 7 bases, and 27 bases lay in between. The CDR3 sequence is CASSLAGGPETQYLGTQYF. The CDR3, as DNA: TGTGCCAGCAGCTTAGCGGGAGGTCCCGAAACGCAGTATCTGGGGACCCAGTACTTC.

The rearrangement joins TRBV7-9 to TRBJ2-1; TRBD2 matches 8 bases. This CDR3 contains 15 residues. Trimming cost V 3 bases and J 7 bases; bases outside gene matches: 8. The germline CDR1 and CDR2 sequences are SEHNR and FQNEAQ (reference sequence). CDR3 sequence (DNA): TGTGCCAGCAGCTTTTGGAGAAGCGGGAGTAATGAGCAGTTCTTC. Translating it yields CASSFWRSGSNEQFF. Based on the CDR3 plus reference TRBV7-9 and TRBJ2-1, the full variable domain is DTGVSQNPRHKITKRGQNVTFRCDPISEHNRLYWYRQTLGQGPEFLTYFQNEAQLEKSRLLSDRFSAERPKGSFSTLEIQRTEQGDSAMYLCASSFWRSGSNEQFFGPGTRLTVL.

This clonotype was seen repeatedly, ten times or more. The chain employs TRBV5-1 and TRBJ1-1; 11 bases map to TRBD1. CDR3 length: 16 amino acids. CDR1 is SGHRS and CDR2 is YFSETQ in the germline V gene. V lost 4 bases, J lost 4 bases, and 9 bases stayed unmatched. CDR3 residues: CASSVGTGGYGTEAFF. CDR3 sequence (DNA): TGCGCCAGCAGCGTGGGGACAGGGGGGTACGGCACTGAAGCTTTCTTT.

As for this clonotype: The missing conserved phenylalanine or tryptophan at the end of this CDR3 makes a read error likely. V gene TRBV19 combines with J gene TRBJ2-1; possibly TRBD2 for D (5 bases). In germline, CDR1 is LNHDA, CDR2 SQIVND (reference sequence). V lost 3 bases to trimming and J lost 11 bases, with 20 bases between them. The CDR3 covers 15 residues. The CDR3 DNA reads TGTGCCAGTAGTATGACGGGGAGTCCTGGTGAGCAGCAGTTCGTC. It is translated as CASSMTGSPGEQQFV.

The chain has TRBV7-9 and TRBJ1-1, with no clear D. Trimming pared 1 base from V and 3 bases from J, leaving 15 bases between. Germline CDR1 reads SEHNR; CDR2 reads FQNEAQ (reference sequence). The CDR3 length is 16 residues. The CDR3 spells CASSLVVGRRDTEAFF. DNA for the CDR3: TGTGCCAGCAGCTTAGTCGTAGGACGGCGGGACACTGAAGCTTTCTTT.

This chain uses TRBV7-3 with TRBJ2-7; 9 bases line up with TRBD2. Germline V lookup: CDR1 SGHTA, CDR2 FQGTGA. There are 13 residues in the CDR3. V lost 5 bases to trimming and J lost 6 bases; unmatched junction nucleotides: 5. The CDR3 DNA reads TGTGCCAGCAGCCCCAGCGGGGGGACCGAGCAGTACTTC. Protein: CASSPSGGTEQYF. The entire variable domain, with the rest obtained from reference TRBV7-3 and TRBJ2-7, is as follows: GAGVSQTPSNKVTEKGKYVELRCDPISGHTALYWYRQSLGQGPEFLIYFQGTGAADDSGLPNDRFFAVRPEGSVSTLKIQRTERGDSAVYLCASSPSGGTEQYFGPGTRLTVT.